This T cell receptor beta chain was observed in a study of T cells expressing NK-cell markers. Background on the study: The sequencing cohort of eight donors included seven HCMV-seropositive individuals and one seronegative individual.

Study results and caveats: Dominant NKG2C+ clonotype frequencies of about 1.0-8% of CD8+ T cells were measured in about 6 donors. In a few donors, dominant clonotypes made up roughly 25-60.1% of CD3+CD56-NKG2C+ cells.

CDR1 is ENHRY and CDR2 is SYGVKD in the germline V gene. The CDR3 is 12 residues long. Concerning this clonotype itself: The antigen remains undetermined.

For TCR beta, cDNA was produced by 5'RACE template switching with UMIs. TCRdb reanalyzed the 5' RACE reads, giving one entry per CDR3 protein sequence and no DNA. Its listing shows 350,000 to 400,000 distinct CDR3 sequences. Sequencing used blood T cells: a sorted CD56 or NKG2C T cell subset, CD4+ or CD8+ T cells, or bulk PBMC T cells (not recorded which). The gene calls are TRBV10-3 and TRBJ2-3. The TCR was taken from a woman between 45 and 65 years old in good health. CDR3 amino acids: CAISEDRDTQYF.